This T cell receptor beta chain is from a study of cytomegalovirus exposure and HLA in healthy donors. Germline CDR1 KGHSH, CDR2 LQKENI. The CDR3 loop spans 13 amino acids. The V gene lost 7 bases and the J gene lost 0 bases, with 9 bases spanning the gap. In the PCR, 60 Vbeta and 13 Jbeta primers were used. Sequencing was performed with immunoSEQ multiplex PCR; in TCRdb, only in-frame clones are kept and a portion is missing. This sample has about 200,000 clones, with about 72% found just once. Sequencing input: PBMCs. The sequence was collected from a male donor in good health and CMV-seronegative. This rearrangement joins TRBV18 to TRBJ1-2, with D unclear. The CDR3 loop reads CASFEQSNYGYTF. The CDR3 DNA reads TGTGCCAGCTTCGAACAGTCTAACTATGGCTACACCTTC.